These T cell receptor beta chains were read from a single sample in a study of blood T cell repertoires in COVID-19. Here immunoSEQ multiplex PCR was the method, and the copy in TCRdb shows in-frame clones only, minus some. The sample yields a few hundred thousand clones, 89% seen once. The sequenced sample consisted of peripheral blood. These receptors all stem from a man aged 18 to 35 who had recovered from COVID-19. The CDR3 runs from the conserved cysteine through the conserved F or W. The D gene is left open where the match is weak. Only some rows state a clone size, as once, few, many or a class for expanded clones.

j_gene,d_gene,v_gene,abundance,CDR3aa,CDR3nt
TRBJ2-7,TRBD2,TRBV7-8,-,CASSLSSGVIYEQYF,TGTGCCAGCAGCTTATCTAGCGGGGTGATCTACGAGCAGTACTTC
TRBJ2-3,-,TRBV5-8,-,CASSNRGTDTQYF,TGTGCCAGCAGCAACCGGGGCACAGATACGCAGTATTTT
TRBJ1-2,TRBD1,TRBV6-2/TRBV6-3,-,CASSSSGTVFGYTF,TGTGCCAGCAGTTCCTCCGGGACAGTGTTTGGCTACACCTTC
TRBJ1-1,TRBD1,TRBV15,once,CASKAGTANTEAFF,TGTGCCAGTAAGGCCGGGACAGCGAACACTGAAGCTTTCTTT
TRBJ2-2,TRBD1,TRBV6-1,-,CASSERGQGTGELFF,TGTGCCAGCAGTGAACGGGGACAGGGAACCGGGGAGCTGTTTTTT
TRBJ2-7,-,TRBV3-1/TRBV3-2,-,CASSREGQYF,TGTGCCAGCAGCCGCGAGGGCCAGTACTTC
TRBJ2-5,-,TRBV14,once,CASSQASTNQYF,TGTGCCAGCAGCCAAGCATCAACAAACCAGTACTTC
TRBJ1-1,-,TRBV29-1,-,CSVAGWRGDTEAFF,TGCAGCGTTGCAGGGTGGAGGGGAGACACTGAAGCTTTCTTT
TRBJ2-1,-,TRBV2,-,CASPTGGRGDEQFF,TGTGCCAGCCCCACGGGGGGCAGGGGCGATGAGCAGTTCTTC
TRBJ2-7,-,TRBV18,-,CASSLQAGNYEQYF,TGTGCCAGCTCACTACAAGCGGGTAACTACGAGCAGTACTTC
TRBJ2-5,-,TRBV7-3,once,CASSIREGQGETQYF,TGTGCCAGCAGCATCCGAGAGGGGCAGGGGGAGACCCAGTACTTC
TRBJ2-1,-,TRBV10-1,-,CASSEGRVYNEQFF,TGCGCCAGCAGTGAGGGGCGAGTCTACAATGAGCAGTTCTTC
TRBJ2-3,-,TRBV7-8,-,CASSLAAGASTDTQYF,TGTGCCAGCAGCTTAGCGGCAGGTGCAAGCACAGATACGCAGTATTTT
TRBJ2-3,-,TRBV7-9,-,CASSLRVDTQYF,TGTGCCAGCAGCTTGAGGGTAGATACGCAGTATTTT
TRBJ1-3,TRBD1,TRBV7-8,-,CASSFRTGLSSGNTIYF,TGTGCCAGCAGCTTTCGGACAGGGTTGAGCTCTGGAAACACCATATATTTT
TRBJ2-7,TRBD1,TRBV4-1,once,CASSLRDSGYEQYF,TGCGCCAGCAGCCTTCGGGACAGCGGATACGAGCAGTACTTC
TRBJ1-2,-,TRBV2,-,CASSELGYTF,TGTGCCAGCAGTGAACTCGGCTACACCTTC
TRBJ2-7,TRBD2,TRBV9,-,CASSVGVAGNYEQYF,TGTGCCAGCAGCGTAGGTGTAGCGGGAAACTACGAGCAGTACTTC
TRBJ2-3,-,TRBV18,once,CASSPQRTDTQYF,TGTGCCAGCTCACCACAGCGCACAGATACGCAGTATTTT
TRBJ2-1,-,TRBV30,-,CAWSTGPRDEQFF,TGTGCCTGGAGTACAGGGCCCAGGGATGAGCAGTTCTTC
TRBJ2-5,-,TRBV5-4,once,CASSLGNSGGQETQYF,TGTGCCAGCAGCTTGGGGAACTCTGGCGGCCAAGAGACCCAGTACTTC
TRBJ1-6,-,TRBV6-1,once,CASSEALREPPLHF,TGTGCCAGCAGTGAAGCACTACGGGAACCACCCCTCCACTTT
TRBJ2-3,TRBD2,TRBV5-1,-,CASAPDGGMSDTQYF,TGCGCCAGCGCCCCGGACGGGGGGATGTCAGATACGCAGTATTTT
TRBJ2-1,TRBD2,TRBV7-8,-,CASSRLQREANNEQFF,TGTGCCAGCAGCCGCTTACAGCGGGAGGCAAACAATGAGCAGTTCTTC
TRBJ1-3,-,TRBV11-2,-,CASSLTPGVGAGNTIYF,TGTGCCAGCAGCTTAACCCCGGGGGTGGGCGCTGGAAACACCATATATTTT
TRBJ1-4,TRBD1,TRBV7-9,-,CASSDTGTDEKLFF,TGTGCCAGCAGCGACACCGGGACAGATGAAAAACTGTTTTTT
TRBJ1-3,-,TRBV6-2/TRBV6-3,-,CASSYLLGKGEFTTCGNTIYF,TGTGCCAGCAGTTATTTACTCGGGAAGGGAGAGTTTACGACCTGTGGAAACACCATATATTTT
TRBJ1-5,-,TRBV18,-,CASSPDSQPQHF,TGTGCCAGCTCACCGGACAGCCAGCCCCAGCATTTT
TRBJ1-6,-,TRBV6-4,-,CASSDSGGFSPLHF,TGTGCCAGCAGTGACTCCGGGGGGTTTTCACCCCTCCACTTT
TRBJ1-1,-,TRBV18,-,CASSPGTPEAFF,TGTGCCAGCTCACCAGGTACACCCGAAGCTTTCTTT
TRBJ1-2,-,TRBV18,-,CASSPFQEETLSGYTF,TGTGCCAGCTCACCATTCCAGGAAGAGACACTTTCCGGCTACACCTTC
TRBJ2-7,TRBD2,TRBV7-8,-,CASSLTPGTSGISYEQYF,TGTGCCAGCAGCTTAACCCCCGGGACTAGCGGGATCTCCTACGAGCAGTACTTC
TRBJ1-2,-,TRBV6-2/TRBV6-3,-,CASSYAAAHGYTF,TGTGCCAGCAGTTACGCGGCAGCCCATGGCTACACCTTC
TRBJ2-2,TRBD2,TRBV7-9,-,CASSLAPGLAGDTGELFF,TGTGCCAGCAGCTTAGCGCCTGGACTAGCGGGAGACACCGGGGAGCTGTTTTTT
TRBJ1-4,-,TRBV7-9,-,CASSPANEKLFF,TGTGCCAGCAGTCCGGCTAATGAAAAACTGTTTTTT
TRBJ2-3,TRBD2,TRBV3-1/TRBV3-2,-,CASSQDLERGVTDTQYF,TGTGCCAGCAGCCAAGATCTTGAGCGGGGGGTCACAGATACGCAGTATTTT
TRBJ2-1,TRBD2,TRBV4-2,-,CASSQEGTSGGLYNEQFF,TGTGCCAGCAGCCAAGAAGGGACTAGCGGGGGGCTCTACAATGAGCAGTTCTTC
TRBJ2-1,TRBD2,TRBV2,few,CASSVTSGGRGEQFF,TGTGCCAGCAGCGTGACTAGCGGGGGCCGTGGTGAGCAGTTCTTC
TRBJ1-6,-,TRBV5-5,-,CASSLDPGQARDSPLHF,TGTGCCAGCAGCTTAGACCCGGGACAAGCCAGGGATTCACCCCTCCACTTT
TRBJ2-2,-,TRBV7-8,few,CASSDIGAENTGELFF,TGTGCCAGCAGCGATATAGGGGCGGAGAACACCGGGGAGCTGTTTTTT
TRBJ2-2,-,TRBV9,-,CASSVFGDTGELFF,TGTGCCAGCAGCGTATTCGGGGACACCGGGGAGCTGTTTTTT
TRBJ1-1,-,TRBV3-1/TRBV3-2,-,CASSQAGTQNTEAFF,TGTGCCAGCAGCCAAGCAGGGACACAGAACACTGAAGCTTTCTTT
TRBJ2-2,-,TRBV27,few,CASSLDRSYGRELFF,TGTGCCAGCAGTCTGGACCGATCGTACGGGAGGGAGCTGTTTTTT
TRBJ2-3,TRBD2,TRBV7-9,-,CASTPIAGVADTQYF,TGTGCCAGCACCCCAATAGCGGGGGTGGCAGATACGCAGTATTTT
TRBJ2-1,TRBD2,TRBV10-1,-,CASSDVLAGALSSYNEQFF,TGCGCCAGCAGTGATGTACTAGCGGGAGCCTTGAGCTCCTACAATGAGCAGTTCTTC
TRBJ1-1,-,TRBV18,-,CASSPFRDTEAFF,TGTGCCAGCTCACCATTCAGGGACACTGAAGCTTTCTTT
TRBJ2-3,-,TRBV9,-,CASSVVEGGTDTQYF,TGTGCCAGCAGCGTAGTTGAAGGAGGGACAGATACGCAGTATTTT
TRBJ1-5,-,TRBV6-7,few,CASSSGTHQENQPQHF,TGTGCCAGCAGTTCCGGGACTCACCAGGAAAATCAGCCCCAGCATTTT
TRBJ1-2,-,TRBV4-3,-,CASSKSGVHYYGYTF,TGCGCCAGCAGCAAATCAGGCGTCCATTACTATGGCTACACCTTC
TRBJ2-7,TRBD1,TRBV19,-,CASSIDLGTVAYEQYF,TGTGCCAGTAGTATAGATCTTGGGACAGTAGCCTACGAGCAGTACTTC
TRBJ1-2,-,TRBV6-2/TRBV6-3,once,CASSYQNIRAGYGYTF,TGTGCCAGCAGTTACCAGAATATCAGGGCCGGCTATGGCTACACCTTC
TRBJ2-7,-,TRBV19,-,CASSIGAGYEQYF,TGTGCCAGTAGTATAGGGGCAGGATACGAGCAGTACTTC
TRBJ1-5,-,TRBV5-1,-,CASSFEGDNQPQHF,TGCGCCAGCAGCTTTGAGGGGGACAATCAGCCCCAGCATTTT
TRBJ2-7,TRBD1,TRBV2,-,CASSVDRDSYEQYF,TGTGCCAGCAGTGTAGACAGGGACTCCTACGAGCAGTACTTC